The 17 T cell receptor beta chains listed next were all sequenced from one sample in a study of cytomegalovirus exposure and HLA in healthy donors. Primers included in the PCR were 60 Vbeta and 13 Jbeta primers. Libraries were prepared by immunoSEQ multiplex PCR; TCRdb keeps only in-frame clonotypes and omits some of them. The sample holds over 150,000 clones, approximately 81% seen once. Sequencing was done on a sample of PBMCs. The receptors were sampled from a male donor in good health and CMV-seronegative.

This chain connects TRBV4-3 to TRBJ2-1, with TRBD2 matching over 8 bases. Germline V gene data show CDR1 as LGHNA and CDR2 as YSLEER. V lost 4 bases to trimming and J lost 5 bases; unmatched junction nucleotides: 4. CDR3 length: 14 residues. CDR3 residues: CASSLSGVDNEQFF. The CDR3 DNA follows: TGCGCCAGCAGCCTTAGCGGGGTTGACAATGAGCAGTTCTTC.

V usage is TRBV9 and J usage is TRBJ1-6; D might be TRBD1 (5 bases). CDR1 is SGDLS and CDR2 is YYNGEE in the germline V gene. V lost 3 bases and J lost 5, with 9 bases in between. This CDR3 has 14 amino acids. CDR3 residues: CASSGGGDNSPLHF. The DNA for the CDR3 is TGTGCCAGCAGCGGCGGGGGGGATAATTCACCCCTCCACTTT.

The chain has TRBV9 and TRBJ2-3; 10 nucleotides line up with TRBD2. Trimming cost V 0 bases and J 6 bases; bases outside gene matches: 4. Per germline, CDR1 SGDLS and CDR2 YYNGEE. CDR3 size: 15 residues. The CDR3 DNA reads TGTGCCAGCAGCGTAGGGCTAGCGGGAGCCGATACGCAGTATTTT. It translates to CASSVGLAGADTQYF.

The genes are TRBV5-1 and TRBJ2-7; the match to TRBD1 covers 9 bases. CDR1 is SGHRS and CDR2 is YFSETQ in the germline V gene. Losses at the gene ends were 1 base for V and 3 bases for J; bases not matched to a gene: 8. CDR3 length equals 16 residues. The CDR3 loop is CASSLIGTGLVYEQYF. CDR3 sequence (DNA): TGCGCCAGCAGCTTGATTGGGACAGGGTTGGTCTACGAGCAGTACTTC.

The V call is TRBV9, the J call TRBJ2-3, with 13 nucleotides matching TRBD2. The V gene's germline CDR1 is SGDLS and CDR2 YYNGEE. This CDR3 comprises 16 residues. Trimming cost V 4 bases and J 5 bases; bases outside gene matches: 7. The CDR3 nucleotides read TGTGCCAGCAGCCCACTAGCGGGGGGGCCCGGAGATACGCAGTATTTT. This encodes CASSPLAGGPGDTQYF.

This rearrangement joins TRBV19 to TRBJ2-7; D may be TRBD1 (6 bases). The germline gives CDR1 LNHDA, CDR2 SQIVND (reference sequence). The CDR3 contains 14 residues. Deletions cut 3 bases from V and 2 bases from J, with 11 bases between. CDR3 in amino acids: CASSISDRPYEQYF. Written as DNA, the CDR3 is TGTGCCAGTAGTATTTCCGACAGGCCCTACGAGCAGTACTTC.

The chain links TRBV19 to TRBJ2-1, with TRBD1 identical over 7 bases. Germline V gives CDR1 LNHDA, CDR2 SQIVND (reference sequence). J gave up 9 bases and V 0 bases, and 5 bases lay outside the gene matches. There are 14 residues in the CDR3. The DNA of the CDR3 is TGTGCCAGTAGTATAGAGACAGGGAGAGGTGAGCAGTTCTTC. It codes for CASSIETGRGEQFF.

The chain is built from TRBV7-9 and TRBJ1-2; 7 bases align to TRBD1. The CDR3 length is 17 residues. The germline gives CDR1 SEHNR, CDR2 FQNEAQ (reference sequence). The V and J ends lost 5 bases and 5 bases, in that order; junction bases with no gene match: 17. CDR3 nucleotide sequence: TGTGCCAGCAGCCGGCTTGACGGGACAGCGGATTTTTATGGCTACACCTTC. Its translation: CASSRLDGTADFYGYTF. The whole variable domain, remainder taken from reference TRBV7-9 and TRBJ1-2, is DTGVSQNPRHKITKRGQNVTFRCDPISEHNRLYWYRQTLGQGPEFLTYFQNEAQLEKSRLLSDRFSAERPKGSFSTLEIQRTEQGDSAMYLCASSRLDGTADFYGYTFGSGTRLTVV.

The chain joins TRBV13 to TRBJ1-6; D gene unclear. The germline V and J ends were trimmed by 0 bases and 6 bases, with 9 bases remaining between them. The CDR3 sequence is 15 residues long. Germline assignment: CDR1 PRHDT and CDR2 FYEKMQ (reference sequence). The DNA for the CDR3 is TGTGCCAGCAGCTTAGGAAGACGGAGTAATTCACCCCTCCACTTT. Encoded protein: CASSLGRRSNSPLHF.

This clone turned up a few times. CDR3 nucleotides: TGTGCCAGCATGCTAAGCTACGAGCAGTACTTC. Its translation: CASMLSYEQYF. V usage is TRBV6-6 and J usage is TRBJ2-7; D gene unclear. The V gene lost 7 bases and the J gene lost 3 bases, with 7 bases spanning the gap. Germline-derived CDR1 and CDR2 are MNHNY and SVGAGI (reference sequence). The CDR3 length is 11 residues.

The chain links TRBV27 to TRBJ2-3; D is perhaps TRBD2 (5 bases). The CDR3 length is 17 residues. The V gene's germline CDR1 is MNHEY and CDR2 SMNVEV (reference sequence). The V and J ends lost 2 bases and 0 bases respectively, with 15 bases between them. CDR3 in amino acids: CASSLIGPGRSTDTQYF. CDR3 sequence (DNA): TGTGCCAGCAGTTTAATCGGGCCGGGAAGAAGCACAGATACGCAGTATTTT.

V and J are TRBV12-5 and TRBJ1-1; TRBD1 matches 11 bases. Trimming took 6 bases from V and 3 from J; bases not matched to a gene: 6. The length of the CDR3 is 15 residues. The germline CDR1 and CDR2 sequences are LGHNT and FRNRAP. CDR3 DNA: TGTGCTAGTGGCCGGACAGGGGGCAGGTACACTGAAGCTTTCTTT. Translated: CASGRTGGRYTEAFF.

The chain recombines TRBV25-1 with TRBJ2-3, with 8 bases that match TRBD2. The CDR3 is 18 amino acids. Per germline, CDR1 MGHDK and CDR2 SYGVNS. Trimming removed 9 bases from V and 4 bases from J; junction bases left unmatched: 21. CDR3 DNA sequence: TGTGCCAGTGCGGGGGCGGGAGATTCGGAGCGGGGGCCAGATACGCAGTATTTT. This translates into CASAGAGDSERGPDTQYF.

This chain connects TRBV4-3 to TRBJ2-7; 13 positions match TRBD2. From germline, CDR1 is LGHNA and CDR2 YSLEER. V shed 3 bases, J shed 7 bases, and the junction held 0 bases outside the gene matches. The CDR3 loop spans 13 amino acids. CDR3 sequence reads: CASSQGLAGEQYF. CDR3 bases: TGCGCCAGCAGCCAGGGACTAGCGGGAGAGCAGTACTTC.

The chain links TRBV7-9 to TRBJ1-1; 9 positions agree with TRBD1. The CDR3 runs 14 residues. The germline gives CDR1 SEHNR, CDR2 FQNEAQ (reference sequence). J gave up 6 bases and V 3 bases, and 5 bases lay outside the gene matches. CDR3 loop: CASSLDRGIAEAFF. The CDR3 nucleotides read TGTGCCAGCAGCTTGGACAGGGGAATAGCTGAAGCTTTCTTT.

The CDR3 nucleotides read TGTGCCAGCAGTTGGTCCGGACAGGGAAACACTGAAGCTTTCTTT. Protein: CASSWSGQGNTEAFF. The gene calls are TRBV28 and TRBJ1-1, with 8 positions matching TRBD1. Germline assignment: CDR1 MDHEN and CDR2 SYDVKM. The V segment lost 4 bases and the J segment 2 bases; nucleotides outside the gene matches: 6. The CDR3 contains 15 residues.

The chain combines TRBV6-5 with TRBJ2-7, with unresolved D. Germline V gives CDR1 MNHEY, CDR2 SVGAGI. The CDR3 sequence is 13 residues long. V shed 2 bases and J shed 2 bases, with 7 bases lying between them. The CDR3 DNA follows: TGTGCCAGCAGTTACAACAGAGCCTACGAGCAGTACTTC. It is translated as CASSYNRAYEQYF.